Following are 27 T cell receptor beta chains from one sample sequenced in a study of T cells after yellow fever vaccination (dated by TCRdb to the late 2010s). The sample's treatment or condition label, decoded: live attenuated yellow fever vaccine strain. Receptor amplification or capture employed 5' RACE. Sequencing was carried out with an Illumina HiSeq 2500. The public reads were quality trimmed at Q25 with fastp and then assembled into clones with MiXCR by TCRdb, keeping productive beta chains. CDR3 protein duplicates are merged, each entry listing the most common genes and DNA. The sample profile shows some 160,000 distinct CDR3 sequences; 6% to 7.5% of them were found once. Jointly, the top ten make up 2.5% to 3% of the sample. The sample consisted of CD4+ T cells sorted from PBMCs, taken around 5 days after the first yellow fever vaccination. Receptors originate from a young man who received the YFV17D yellow fever vaccine.

The rearrangement links TRBV20-1 to TRBJ2-4, with D unresolved. CDR1 DFQATT and CDR2 SNEGSKA come from the germline V gene (reference sequence). The CDR3 length is 13 residues. V shed 6 bases and J shed 2 bases, with 11 bases lying between them. The CDR3 protein is CSARGNSKNIQYF. The CDR3, as DNA: TGCAGTGCACGAGGCAATTCCAAAAACATTCAGTACTTC.

This clonotype showed up just a few times. The chain couples TRBV18 to TRBJ2-7; D might be TRBD1 (6 bases). V gave up 5 bases and J gave up 0 bases, with 20 bases separating them. From germline, CDR1 is KGHSH and CDR2 LQKENI. The CDR3 extends over 17 amino acids. The CDR3 here is CASSTFAGTNFSYEQYV. The CDR3 DNA reads TGTGCCAGCTCAACCTTTGCCGGGACAAACTTCTCCTACGAGCAGTACGTC.

This clonotype appeared a few times. V gene TRBV28 combines with J gene TRBJ1-2, with D possibly TRBD1 on 5 matching bases. The CDR3 runs to 15 residues. V lost 5 bases and J lost 4, with 17 bases in between. The germline V gene has CDR1 MDHEN and CDR2 SYDVKM. CDR3 in amino acids: CASSPQGREVYGYTF. In DNA, the CDR3 is TGTGCCAGCAGTCCCCAAGGCAGGGAAGTCTATGGCTACACCTTC.

This clonotype was observed at least ten times. The chain recombines TRBV13 with TRBJ2-7; 13 bases match TRBD2. The germline gives CDR1 PRHDT, CDR2 FYEKMQ (reference sequence). CDR3 length: 16 amino acids. V shed 4 bases, J shed 3 bases, and the junction held 6 bases outside the gene matches. The CDR3 sequence: CASSSRLAGGLYEQYF. The CDR3 DNA reads TGTGCCAGCAGCTCACGACTAGCGGGGGGCCTCTACGAGCAGTACTTC.

This clonotype has at least ten counts. The chain joins TRBV5-1 to TRBJ2-5, with 11 bases that match TRBD1. Unmatched junction bases numbered 5, after V lost 2 bases and J lost 5 bases. CDR1 is SGHRS and CDR2 is YFSETQ in the germline V gene. The CDR3 consists of 15 residues. In DNA, the CDR3 is TGCGCCAGCAGCTTCTCCGGACAGGGGGCTGAGACCCAGTACTTC. Protein product: CASSFSGQGAETQYF. The full variable domain, completed using reference TRBV5-1 and TRBJ2-5, is KAGVTQTPRYLIKTRGQQVTLSCSPISGHRSVSWYQQTPGQGLQFLFEYFSETQRNKGNFPGRFSGRQFSNSRSEMNVSTLELGDSALYLCASSFSGQGAETQYFGPGTRLLVL.

The chain combines TRBV5-4 with TRBJ2-7, with a tentative D call TRBD2 (5 bases). The CDR3 is 14 residues long. The ends were cut back, 3 bases at V and 2 bases at J, with 12 bases in the middle. CDR1 and CDR2 from the germline V gene are SGHNT and YYREEE (reference sequence). The CDR3 DNA reads as TGTGCCAGCAGCTCCCGGACTCAGCCCTACGAGCAGTACTTC. It translates to CASSSRTQPYEQYF.

The chain uses TRBV3-1 and TRBJ2-2; weak D call: TRBD2 (7 bases). CDR3 length equals 14 residues. Germline CDR1 is LGHDT and CDR2 is YNNKEL (reference sequence). V dropped 1 base and J dropped 9 bases, with 12 bases sitting between them. This CDR3 is CASSQAGGLRELFF. DNA for the CDR3: TGTGCCAGCAGCCAAGCGGGGGGCCTTCGGGAGCTGTTTTTT.

This clonotype was detected ten times or more. V is TRBV15 and J is TRBJ2-2; TRBD2 aligns across 11 bases. J was trimmed by 8 bases and V by 0 bases; bases with no gene match: 5. This CDR3 has 16 amino acids. Germline V gene data show CDR1 as LNHNV and CDR2 as YYDKDF (reference sequence). This CDR3 is CATSRDLAGGVGELFF. CDR3 sequence (DNA): TGTGCCACCAGCAGAGACCTAGCGGGGGGTGTGGGGGAGCTGTTTTTT.

For this clonotype: A much larger clone differs from this one at a single base, so this may be a read error. The rearrangement joins TRBV7-2 to TRBJ1-2, with 9 bases that match TRBD1. This CDR3 region has 14 residues. V shed 8 bases, J shed 11 bases, and the junction held 15 bases outside the gene matches. Germline V gene data show CDR1 as SGHTA and CDR2 as FQGNSA. The CDR3, as DNA: TGTGCCAGCTACTTTCTGAGGGACAGGGTCTTATACACCTTC. Its protein is CASYFLRDRVLYTF.

V is TRBV7-2 and J is TRBJ2-3; D perhaps matches TRBD2 (6 bases). CDR3 length: 16 amino acids. Deletions cut 7 bases from V and 1 base from J, with 18 bases between. The germline V gene encodes CDR1 SGHTA and CDR2 FQGNSA. The CDR3 DNA is TGTGCCAGCACCCCTTATTGGAGGGGTGGCACAGATACGCAGTATTTT. This gives the protein CASTPYWRGGTDTQYF.

The chain has TRBV5-1 and TRBJ2-5; no clear D gene. The CDR3 length is 14 residues. Germline V lookup: CDR1 SGHRS, CDR2 YFSETQ. The germline V and J ends were trimmed by 4 bases and 2 bases, with 12 bases remaining between them. The CDR3 sequence: CASSQAPPQETQYF. DNA of the CDR3: TGCGCCAGCAGCCAGGCTCCACCTCAAGAGACCCAGTACTTC.

This clonotype has a count of ten or more. The chain uses TRBV7-2 and TRBJ2-5; D may correspond to TRBD1 or TRBD2 (5 bases each). The DNA end lines up better with TRBJ2-3; the J call may be wrong. Germline V gene lookup returns CDR1 SGHTA and CDR2 FQGNSA. The CDR3 is made up of 12 amino acids. CDR3 region: CASSLGAGTQYF. The CDR3 DNA is TGTGCCAGCAGCCTCGGGGCGGGTACGCAGTATTTT.

This chain uses TRBV7-2 with TRBJ1-5; D perhaps matches TRBD1 (6 bases). Between the trimmed V and J ends, which lost 5 bases and 2 bases, there was a span of 16 bases. The V gene's germline CDR1 is SGHTA and CDR2 FQGNSA. The CDR3 loop spans 16 amino acids. The chain's CDR3 is CASSRGGGGGNQPQHF. The CDR3, as DNA: TGTGCCAGCAGCCGTGGGGGGGGCGGTGGCAATCAGCCCCAGCATTTT.

This clonotype occurred many times. The rearrangement links TRBV6-5 to TRBJ2-1; D might be TRBD2 (5 bases). CDR1 and CDR2 from the germline V gene are MNHEY and SVGAGI. This CDR3 has 14 residues. Trimming left V 2 bases short and J 4 bases short, with 9 bases between. CDR3 amino acids: CASSYGRTYNEQFF. CDR3 nucleotides: TGTGCCAGCAGTTACGGGCGGACTTACAATGAGCAGTTCTTC.

This clonotype was picked up many times. The rearrangement uses TRBV12-3 or TRBV12-4 and TRBJ1-5; D is undetermined. V lost 4 bases, J lost 0 bases, and 13 bases lay in between. CDR3 length: 16 amino acids. The CDR3 coding sequence is TGTGCCAGCAGTTCCCCGGGGTTCTATAGCAATCAGCCCCAGCATTTT. Amino acids: CASSSPGFYSNQPQHF.

This clonotype was recorded at least ten times. CDR3 amino acids: CASSWGVGQPQHF. DNA for the CDR3: TGCGCCAGCAGCTGGGGAGTTGGGCAGCCCCAGCATTTT. V usage is TRBV5-1 and J usage is TRBJ1-5; unclear D gene. V was trimmed by 3 bases and J by 7 bases, leaving 11 bases between them. Germline loops: CDR1 SGHRS, CDR2 YFSETQ. The CDR3 length is 13 residues.

Ten or more counts support this clonotype. V gene TRBV6-6 combines with J gene TRBJ1-2; 8 nucleotides line up with TRBD1. The V gene's germline CDR1 is MNHNY and CDR2 SVGAGI (reference sequence). CDR3 length equals 12 residues. After removal of 6 bases from V and 10 bases from J, the junction contained 7 bases not matched to a gene. CDR3 in amino acids: CASSLGQGIYTF. CDR3 DNA sequence: TGTGCCAGCAGCCTCGGACAGGGCATCTACACCTTC.

This clonotype was picked up many times. The chain has TRBV6-5 and TRBJ1-5, with 12 nucleotides matching TRBD1. Germline V gene sequence: CDR1 MNHEY, CDR2 SVGAGI. The CDR3 consists of 15 residues. V lost 6 bases and J lost 7; bases outside the gene matches: 7. The CDR3 bases are TGTGCCAGCAGCCCCGGGACAGGGGGCTGGCAGCCCCAGCATTTT. It specifies CASSPGTGGWQPQHF.

This clonotype was observed at least ten times. The chain employs TRBV14 and TRBJ2-3; D ambiguous. Germline loops: CDR1 SGHDN, CDR2 FVKESK. The CDR3 consists of 16 residues. Trimming shortened V by 4 bases and J by 2 bases, and 16 bases separated the two germline ends. In DNA form, the CDR3 reads TGTGCCAGCAGCCCAATAGTGGGGTTCTTCACAGATACGCAGTATTTT. Protein sequence: CASSPIVGFFTDTQYF. Complete variable domain (other parts from reference TRBV14 and TRBJ2-3): EAGVTQFPSHSVIEKGQTVTLRCDPISGHDNLYWYRRVMGKEIKFLLHFVKESKQDESGMPNNRFLAERTGGTYSTLKVQPAELEDSGVYFCASSPIVGFFTDTQYFGPGTRLTVL.

This clonotype was counted many times. The chain employs TRBV7-2 and TRBJ2-4, with a weak D call TRBD1 (6 bases). The CDR3 spans 12 residues. From germline, CDR1 is SGHTA and CDR2 FQGNSA. V was cut by 2 bases and J by 8 bases, with 7 bases left in between. The CDR3 bases are TGTGCCAGCAGCTTACAGGGGTACATTCAGTACTTC. Amino acids: CASSLQGYIQYF.

At least ten counts were recorded for this clonotype. V is TRBV18 and J is TRBJ1-4; D is possibly TRBD1 (6 bases). This CDR3 has 14 amino acids. Germline-derived CDR1 and CDR2 are KGHSH and LQKENI. Trimming pared 2 bases from V and 13 bases from J, leaving 17 bases between. CDR3 bases: TGTGCCAGCTCACCATCGCAGGGGACGGCGGGACTGTTTTTT. Amino acid sequence: CASSPSQGTAGLFF.

At least ten counts were recorded for this clonotype. This chain links TRBV7-9 with TRBJ2-3; D not certain. Germline V gene data show CDR1 as SEHNR and CDR2 as FQNEAQ (reference sequence). This CDR3 spans 16 amino acids. Trimming left V 5 bases short and J 5 bases short, with 20 bases between. The CDR3: CASSERVYFAGDTQYF. The CDR3 nucleotides read TGTGCCAGCAGCGAACGGGTCTACTTTGCAGGAGATACGCAGTATTTT.

This clonotype was counted at least ten times. V and J are TRBV15 and TRBJ2-3; 9 bases line up with TRBD2. In germline, CDR1 is LNHNV, CDR2 YYDKDF (reference sequence). The CDR3 runs 12 residues. V gave up 11 bases and J gave up 6 bases; unmatched junction bases: 6. The CDR3 coding sequence is TGTGCCGTTAGCGGGGGCCAGGATACGCAGTATTTT. Protein sequence: CAVSGGQDTQYF.

In its sample, this clonotype was seen many times. This chain connects TRBV21-1 to TRBJ2-7; TRBD1, the table's D call, was not compared with the DNA. TRBV21-1 corresponds to a pseudogene. CDR3 length equals 13 residues. For the CDR3, the DNA is TGTGCCAGCAGCAGAAGGACAGCCCCCGAGCAGTACGTC. This translates into CASSRRTAPEQYV.

This clonotype was counted at least ten times. The chain joins TRBV6-1 to TRBJ1-5; TRBD1 matches 9 bases. Looked up from germline, CDR1 is MNHNS and CDR2 is SASEGT. This CDR3 has 15 residues. The V segment lost 4 bases and the J segment 5 bases; nucleotides outside the gene matches: 6. DNA of the CDR3: TGTGCCAGCAGTGGGAACAGGGGGCGCGATCAGCCCCAGCATTTT. This translates into CASSGNRGRDQPQHF.

This chain joins TRBV7-9 and TRBJ2-3; 7 positions match TRBD1. The CDR3 length is 14 residues. V was pared by 6 bases and J by 6 bases, with 9 bases of the junction left unmatched. Germline V gene sequence: CDR1 SEHNR, CDR2 FQNEAQ (reference sequence). CDR3 DNA sequence: TGTGCCAGCAGTCCCAGACAGGGTGGCGATACGCAGTATTTT. As protein: CASSPRQGGDTQYF.

This clonotype was recorded many times. The chain carries TRBV20-1 and TRBJ2-5; 8 nucleotides match TRBD1. Germline V gene lookup returns CDR1 DFQATT and CDR2 SNEGSKA (reference sequence). The CDR3 spans 15 residues. J lost 1 base, V lost 0 bases, and 4 bases had no gene match. The CDR3 region has the DNA TGCAGTGCTAGAGACGGACAGGGTCTCCAAGAGACCCAGTACTTC. Its protein is CSARDGQGLQETQYF.